One and the same sample provided the 14 T cell receptor beta chains below, sequenced in a study of shared clonotypes between healthy human individuals (dated by TCRdb to 2020 to 2021). CD8 naive samples were obtained by positive selection for CCR7 among CD45RO-negative cells, yielding a CD45RA+CCR7+ population from which TemRA cells were excluded. The receptor library was made with the immunoSEQ multiplex PCR assay. TCRdb re-hosts the immuneACCESS table, in-frame sequences only. Its copies lack some clones; in the studies checked, an unresolved V gene accounts for under half of them, and the cause for the rest is not known. The sample data list around 2,100,000 clones, and about 94% of these were observed just once. More than 0.9% of the sample is held by the ten biggest clonotypes. The sample was naive CD8+ T cells sorted from blood. Reading the label with the study, this specimen's cell subset or site is: CD45RA+CCR7+. These receptors all stem from a man between 18 and 29 years old in good health.

This chain joins TRBV13 and TRBJ2-7; 7 bases fit TRBD2. In germline, CDR1 is PRHDT, CDR2 FYEKMQ (reference sequence). This CDR3 has 15 residues. With 0 bases clipped from V and 9 bases from J, the junction kept 11 bases outside the gene matches. As DNA, the CDR3 is TGTGCCAGCAGCTTAGGCTCTAGCGGCCCTAACGCGCAGTACTTC. Translating it yields CASSLGSSGPNAQYF.

The chain recombines TRBV6-1 with TRBJ2-7; a weak D match, TRBD2 (5 bases). The CDR3 is 14 residues long. Germline CDR1 MNHNS, CDR2 SASEGT. The V and J ends lost 2 bases and 3 bases respectively, with 11 bases between them. CDR3 sequence (DNA): TGTGCCAGCAGTGAAATTCGGGGTCGCTACGAGCAGTACTTC. It yields the protein CASSEIRGRYEQYF.

This chain links TRBV6-6 with TRBJ2-5, with TRBD2 matching 9 bases. The junction had 0 bases not matched to a gene; V was cut back by 0 bases and J by 4 bases. Germline V gene data show CDR1 as MNHNY and CDR2 as SVGAGI (reference sequence). The CDR3 covers 14 residues. For the CDR3, the DNA is TGTGCCAGCAGTTACTCACTAGCGGGAGAGACCCAGTACTTC. This sequence encodes CASSYSLAGETQYF.

CDR3 protein: CASSSETGRYNEQFF. DNA of the CDR3: TGTGCCAGCAGCTCCGAGACAGGGCGCTACAATGAGCAGTTCTTC. The rearrangement uses TRBV7-9 and TRBJ2-1; 7 bases align to TRBD1. CDR1 is SEHNR and CDR2 is FQNEAQ in the germline V gene (reference sequence). V lost 4 bases, J lost 3 bases, and 6 bases stayed unmatched. There are 15 residues in the CDR3.

The gene calls are TRBV9 and TRBJ2-5, with a possible D match to TRBD1 (5 bases). Germline V gives CDR1 SGDLS, CDR2 YYNGEE. Trimming shortened V by 4 bases and J by 5 bases, and 12 bases separated the two germline ends. This CDR3 is 13 amino acids long. The CDR3 is CASSPRGWETQYF. The CDR3 DNA follows: TGTGCCAGCAGCCCTAGGGGTTGGGAGACCCAGTACTTC. Filled out from reference TRBV9 and TRBJ2-5, the complete variable domain reads DSGVTQTPKHLITATGQRVTLRCSPRSGDLSVYWYQQSLDQGLQFLIQYYNGEERAKGNILERFSAQQFPDLHSELNLSSLELGDSALYFCASSPRGWETQYFGPGTRLLVL.

V gene TRBV4-3 combines with J gene TRBJ2-7; D unresolved. The germline V gene has CDR1 LGHNA and CDR2 YSLEER. V was shortened by 1 base and J by 3 bases, with 13 bases between the two germline ends. The CDR3 length is 15 residues. The CDR3 loop is CASSQGTTSGYEQYF. CDR3 DNA: TGCGCCAGCAGCCAAGGAACAACGTCGGGCTACGAGCAGTACTTC.

The chain uses TRBV4-3 and TRBJ1-1, with 7 positions matching TRBD1. This CDR3 region has 17 residues. The J segment lost 3 bases and the V segment lost 0 bases, leaving 10 bases of the junction unmatched. The germline gives CDR1 LGHNA, CDR2 YSLEER. Here the CDR3 reads CASSQDNWDSIDTEAFF. CDR3 DNA sequence: TGCGCCAGCAGCCAAGATAATTGGGACAGCATAGACACTGAAGCTTTCTTT.

V is TRBV4-1 and J is TRBJ1-5; perhaps TRBD1 as D (6 bases). CDR1 and CDR2 (germline): MGHRA, YSYEKL. With 4 bases removed from V and 0 bases from J, the gap between germline ends came to 10 bases. CDR3 length: 15 amino acids. CDR3 loop: CASSPGQYSNQPQHF. CDR3 in DNA: TGCGCCAGCAGCCCCGGACAGTATAGCAATCAGCCCCAGCATTTT.

This chain joins TRBV10-2 and TRBJ1-3; D gene unclear. Trimming removed 2 bases at V and 7 bases at J, with 9 bases between. The V gene's germline CDR1 is WSHSY and CDR2 SAAADI. This CDR3 comprises 13 residues. The CDR3 DNA reads TGCGCCAGCAGTGAGCTTTCTGAGAACACCATATATTTT. Translated, it gives CASSELSENTIYF.

Details on this clone: The same CDR3 arises from other DNA sequences in this sample as well. The chain carries TRBV11-2 and TRBJ2-3; possible D gene TRBD2, 6 bases. The CDR3 covers 13 residues. Trimming stripped 5 bases from V and 5 bases from J, with 11 bases between. CDR1 is SGHAT, CDR2 FQNNGV, per germline. CDR3 in DNA: TGTGCCAGCAGCCCAGGGACTGGAGATACGCAGTATTTT. Its translation is CASSPGTGDTQYF.

The chain employs TRBV6-4 and TRBJ2-1; D is undetermined. The CDR3 runs 13 residues. Germline V CDR1 and CDR2: MRHNA, SNTAGT. Trimming cost V 0 bases and J 10 bases, with 10 bases left between them. Here the CDR3 DNA reads TGTGCCAGCAGTGACTCAGAGGTCGGGGAGCAGTTCTTC. Translated: CASSDSEVGEQFF.

Comments on this clone: The identical CDR3 is also encoded by other nucleotide sequences in the sample. The V and J genes are TRBV6-5 and TRBJ2-1; 9 bases match TRBD2. Germline CDR1 MNHEY, CDR2 SVGAGI. J gave up 2 bases and V 0 bases, and 2 bases lay outside the gene matches. CDR3 length: 16 residues. CDR3 DNA sequence: TGTGCCAGCAGTTACTCGCGGGGGGGCCCCTACAATGAGCAGTTCTTC. It specifies CASSYSRGGPYNEQFF.

V usage is TRBV29-1 and J usage is TRBJ2-7; D may be TRBD2 (6 bases). Trimming pared 3 bases from V and 2 bases from J, leaving 14 bases between. This CDR3 is built from 14 residues. The germline CDR1 and CDR2 sequences are SQVTM and ANQGSEA. The CDR3 sequence: CSVEGGDQPYEQYF. The CDR3, as DNA: TGCAGCGTTGAGGGGGGTGACCAGCCCTACGAGCAGTACTTC.

The J gene is TRBJ2-7, the V gene TRBV7-6; 9 nucleotides line up with TRBD1. The germline V gene encodes CDR1 SGHVS and CDR2 FNYEAQ. There are 18 residues in the CDR3. With 5 bases clipped from V and 3 bases from J, the junction kept 17 bases outside the gene matches. The CDR3 DNA follows: TGTGCCAGCAGCCCCACTGGACAGGGGACGTTAGGGGACTACGAGCAGTACTTC. Its protein is CASSPTGQGTLGDYEQYF.